This T cell receptor (beta chain) was identified during a study of cytomegalovirus exposure and HLA in healthy donors. The CDR3 sequence is 13 residues long. The J segment lost 7 bases and the V segment lost 4 bases, leaving 5 bases of the junction unmatched. The germline V gene has CDR1 LNHDA and CDR2 SQIVND (reference sequence). The PCR employed 60 Vbeta primers together with 13 Jbeta primers. Only in-frame clones appear in the TCRdb table, and some are missing; sequencing was by immunoSEQ multiplex PCR. The sample records under 200,000 clones, roughly 83% being singletons. The chain is built from TRBV19 and TRBJ2-7; 9 bases map to TRBD2. The source of this sequence is a boy aged 2 to 10 in good health and CMV-seronegative. Source material: PBMCs. The CDR3 is CASSSGRAQEQYF. CDR3 DNA: TGTGCCAGTAGTAGCGGGAGGGCCCAGGAGCAGTACTTC.